This T cell receptor beta chain was captured in a study of shared clonotypes between healthy human individuals. Overall study: There were three CD4 naive, three CD4 memory, two CD8 naive and one CD8 memory plates per donor.

The CDR3 extends over 14 amino acids. In germline, CDR1 is MNHEY, CDR2 SVGAGI. Trimming removed 0 bases from V and 11 bases from J; junction bases left unmatched: 4. An assay was performed, and its level was deep. TCRdb's table, derived via immunoSEQ multiplex PCR, lists solely in-frame clones and lacks some. The sample lists about 1.5 million clones; 98% were seen once. The V and J genes are TRBV6-5 and TRBJ2-7; 13 bases line up with TRBD2. This TCR derives from a man aged 25 to 45 in good health. The sequencing sample was made of naive CD4+ T cells sorted from blood. The subset: CD45RA+ positively selected. CDR3 DNA: TGTGCCAGCAGTTACTCGGCCGGACTAGCGGGAGAGTACTTC. Protein product: CASSYSAGLAGEYF.